This paragraph reports one T cell receptor beta chain. The data belong to a study of blood T cell repertoires in COVID-19. Germline values: CDR1 MGHRA, CDR2 YSYEKL. With 1 base removed from V and 8 bases from J, the gap between germline ends came to 8 bases. The CDR3 totals 12 residues. The data were produced by immunoSEQ multiplex PCR, yet TCRdb's version contains in-frame clones alone and is incomplete. This sample yields 120,000 or so clones, of which over 65% are seen a single time; more than 0.65% belongs to the top ten. What was sequenced was peripheral blood. The TCR sequence derives from a human donor with acute or convalescent COVID-19. The donor label of this sample is uncertain. V is TRBV4-1 and J is TRBJ1-2; weak D call: TRBD1 (5 bases). CDR3 region: CASSQGGDGYTF. CDR3 coding DNA: TGCGCCAGCAGCCAAGGCGGGGACGGCTACACCTTC.